The 27 T cell receptor beta chains below come from one sample, sequenced in a study of blood T cells in healthy people across ages. The use of a sample-barcoded 5' primer and a J-beta primer mix characterized a second PCR of roughly 7 to 12 cycles. TCRdb itself ran the 5' RACE reads through MiXCR, one entry per CDR3 protein. The sample contains about 1.6 million distinct CDR3 sequences, 30% to 40% of which appear only once. The sample consisted of blood. These receptor sequences come from a woman in her twenties or thirties in good health.

The rearrangement joins TRBV6-6 to TRBJ2-6; D gene unclear. Germline V gives CDR1 MNHNY, CDR2 SVGAGI (reference sequence). This CDR3 is built from 16 residues. V shed 7 bases and J shed 0 bases, with 13 bases lying between them. CDR3 sequence reads: CASTFLRTSGANVLTF. CDR3 in DNA: TGTGCCAGCACCTTTCTTCGGACCTCTGGGGCCAACGTCCTGACTTTC.

The rearrangement uses TRBV6-1 and TRBJ2-3; D unresolved. Germline assignment: CDR1 MNHNS and CDR2 SASEGT. This CDR3 is built from 15 residues. Trimming took 4 bases from V and 0 from J, leaving 11 bases between them. CDR3 nucleotide sequence: TGTGCCAGCAGTGGATTCACCTTTAGCACAGATACGCAGTATTTT. This encodes CASSGFTFSTDTQYF.

J is TRBJ2-6 and V is TRBV9; D not certain. Trimming pared 0 bases from V and 0 bases from J, leaving 7 bases between. Germline CDR1 and CDR2: SGDLS and YYNGEE. CDR3 size: 16 residues. The CDR3, as DNA: TGTGCCAGCAGCGTAGGTGTGAGCTCTGGGGCCAACGTCCTGACTTTC. Translating it yields CASSVGVSSGANVLTF.

In its sample, this clonotype was seen a few times. The chain employs TRBV9 and TRBJ1-2, with a possible D match to TRBD1 (6 bases). Germline V gene sequence: CDR1 SGDLS, CDR2 YYNGEE. Trimming left V 4 bases short and J 8 bases short, with 21 bases between. The CDR3 has 15 amino acids. The CDR3, as DNA: TGTGCCAGCAGCACTCACAGGGATTTGGATCTGGGCTACACCTTC. Translating it yields CASSTHRDLDLGYTF.

This clonotype came up a few times. This chain joins TRBV20-1 and TRBJ1-1, with 7 bases aligning to TRBD1. Germline trimming cut 3 bases from V and 5 bases from J; bases unmatched to any gene: 6. Germline V gene lookup returns CDR1 DFQATT and CDR2 SNEGSKA (reference sequence). This CDR3 spans 13 amino acids. The CDR3 loop reads CSASPQGGTEAFF. The CDR3 DNA follows: TGCAGTGCTAGTCCCCAGGGGGGGACTGAAGCTTTCTTT.

This clonotype was found a few times. V is TRBV7-2 and J is TRBJ1-4; D gene unclear. The V gene lost 1 base and the J gene lost 4 bases, with 10 bases spanning the gap. Germline loops: CDR1 SGHTA, CDR2 FQGNSA. The CDR3 has 15 amino acids. The CDR3 loop is CASSLEARSNEKLFF. The CDR3, as DNA: TGTGCCAGCAGCTTAGAAGCACGGAGTAATGAAAAACTGTTTTTT.

V gene TRBV7-2 combines with J gene TRBJ2-7; D not resolved. This CDR3 has 14 residues. V was pared by 4 bases and J by 3 bases, with 13 bases between. Germline V gene sequence: CDR1 SGHTA, CDR2 FQGNSA. In DNA, the CDR3 is TGTGCCAGCAGCTCTAGTTCCAGAGACTACGAGCAGTACTTC. Translating gives CASSSSSRDYEQYF. The whole variable domain, filled in from reference TRBV7-2 and TRBJ2-7, reads GAGVSQSPSNKVTEKGKDVELRCDPISGHTALYWYRQSLGQGLEFLIYFQGNSAPDKSGLPSDRFSAERTGGSVSTLTIQRTQQEDSAVYLCASSSSSRDYEQYFGPGTRLTVT.

This clonotype was counted many times. This sequence joins TRBV4-1 and TRBJ2-7; TRBD1 agrees at 10 bases. In germline, CDR1 is MGHRA, CDR2 YSYEKL. This CDR3 comprises 15 residues. J gave up 7 bases and V 2 bases, and 8 bases lay outside the gene matches. The CDR3 sequence is CASSQQDRGLGEQYF. The CDR3 region has the DNA TGCGCCAGCAGCCAACAAGACAGGGGGCTGGGTGAGCAGTACTTC.

This clonotype was seen only a few times. The chain is built from TRBV20-1 and TRBJ2-7, with no clear D. Germline V gene data show CDR1 as DFQATT and CDR2 as SNEGSKA (reference sequence). V gave up 5 bases and J gave up 7 bases, with 15 bases separating them. CDR3 length: 12 amino acids. CDR3 region: CSAVLGEWEQYF. CDR3 sequence (DNA): TGCAGTGCTGTGCTCGGAGAGTGGGAGCAGTACTTC.

This clonotype has more than one count but fewer than ten. This rearrangement joins TRBV6-2 or TRBV6-3 to TRBJ2-1; perhaps TRBD2 as D (5 bases). This CDR3 is 14 amino acids long. Germline V CDR1 and CDR2: MNHEY, SVGEGT. Trimming pared 4 bases from V and 8 bases from J, leaving 15 bases between. CDR3 loop: CASSSITGWHEQFF. As DNA, the CDR3 is TGTGCCAGCAGTTCGATAACGGGATGGCATGAGCAGTTCTTC.

This chain links TRBV5-1 with TRBJ1-2; D is perhaps TRBD1 (5 bases). The CDR3 is made up of 14 amino acids. Germline values: CDR1 SGHRS, CDR2 YFSETQ. V lost 10 bases to trimming and J lost 3 bases, with 19 bases between them. For the CDR3, the DNA is TGCGCCGGCGCCCAAATTTTAGGGGACTATGGCTACACCTTC. Translating gives CAGAQILGDYGYTF.

In its sample, this clonotype was seen a few times. The chain uses TRBV19 and TRBJ1-1; D gene unclear. The germline gives CDR1 LNHDA, CDR2 SQIVND (reference sequence). The CDR3 consists of 13 residues. V gave up 3 bases and J gave up 0 bases, with 5 bases separating them. The CDR3 spells CASSITVNTEAFF. In DNA form, the CDR3 reads TGTGCCAGTAGTATTACAGTGAACACTGAAGCTTTCTTT.

This clonotype was picked up a small number of times. This rearrangement joins TRBV10-3 to TRBJ2-3; D is unclear. The V end lost 9 bases, the J end lost 2 bases, and 9 bases lay between the germline ends. CDR1 is ENHRY and CDR2 is SYGVKD in the germline V gene. This CDR3 comprises 12 residues. The CDR3: CAIRDVTDTQYF. The CDR3 bases are TGTGCCATTAGGGATGTCACAGATACGCAGTATTTT.

This rearrangement joins TRBV20-1 to TRBJ2-1; TRBD2 matches 10 bases. This CDR3 spans 19 amino acids. Germline trimming cut 2 bases from V and 0 bases from J; bases unmatched to any gene: 13. CDR1 and CDR2 (germline): DFQATT, SNEGSKA (reference sequence). The CDR3 nucleotides are TGCAGTGCTAGACTTCCGGGACTAGCGAGAAGGAGCTCCTACAATGAGCAGTTCTTC. Its protein product is CSARLPGLARRSSYNEQFF.

In this sample, this clonotype turned up many times. The V and J genes are TRBV5-1 and TRBJ2-7, with D unclear. CDR1 is SGHRS and CDR2 is YFSETQ in the germline V gene. The V gene lost 4 bases and the J gene lost 3 bases, with 14 bases spanning the gap. The CDR3 loop spans 14 amino acids. CDR3 coding DNA: TGCGCCAGCAGCATAACCGGGCCCCACTACGAGCAGTACTTC. Protein sequence: CASSITGPHYEQYF.

V is TRBV14 and J is TRBJ2-5; D is perhaps TRBD2 (5 bases). The V end lost 4 bases, the J end lost 4 bases, and 19 bases lay between the germline ends. CDR1 is SGHDN and CDR2 is FVKESK in the germline V gene. This CDR3 contains 16 residues. The CDR3 nucleotides read TGTGCCAGCAGCCTAAGGATGACACGAGGGTTAGAGACCCAGTACTTC. Protein product: CASSLRMTRGLETQYF.

This clonotype has just a few counts. V and J are TRBV20-1 and TRBJ2-3; 8 nucleotides agree with TRBD1. CDR1 DFQATT and CDR2 SNEGSKA come from the germline V gene (reference sequence). The CDR3 spans 12 residues. Here the CDR3 DNA reads TGCAGGACAGGGGACAGTGCAGATACGCAGTATTTT. It translates to CRTGDSADTQYF.

This clonotype occurred many times. CDR3 sequence (DNA): TGTGCCAGCAGCTTCCCTAGCGGGACTGCCTACGAGCAGTACTTC. Its protein product is CASSFPSGTAYEQYF. The chain employs TRBV7-3 and TRBJ2-7, with 9 bases fitting TRBD2. This CDR3 spans 15 amino acids. The trim removed 3 bases at V and 2 bases at J, leaving 5 bases unmatched. The germline CDR1 and CDR2 sequences are SGHTA and FQGTGA. Using reference TRBV7-3 and TRBJ2-7 for the parts outside the CDR3, the full variable domain is GAGVSQTPSNKVTEKGKYVELRCDPISGHTALYWYRQSLGQGPEFLIYFQGTGAADDSGLPNDRFFAVRPEGSVSTLKIQRTERGDSAVYLCASSFPSGTAYEQYFGPGTRLTVT.

This clonotype was counted between two and nine times. The CDR3 loop is CASRGQGSLSYEQYF. In nucleotides, the CDR3 is TGTGCCAGCAGAGGACAGGGATCCCTTTCCTACGAGCAGTACTTC. The rearrangement links TRBV27 to TRBJ2-7; TRBD1 aligns across 8 bases. The germline V gene has CDR1 MNHEY and CDR2 SMNVEV (reference sequence). CDR3 size: 15 residues. V lost 6 bases to trimming and J lost 1 base; unmatched junction nucleotides: 8.

In this sample, this clonotype turned up many times. The rearrangement links TRBV7-6 to TRBJ2-7; TRBD1 is a possible D gene (6 bases). The CDR3 consists of 12 residues. V shed 5 bases and J shed 6 bases, with 11 bases lying between them. Per germline, CDR1 SGHVS and CDR2 FNYEAQ. The CDR3 region is CASSQGISEQYF. The CDR3 DNA reads as TGTGCCAGCAGCCAGGGGATCTCCGAGCAGTACTTC.

This clonotype appeared a few times. V usage is TRBV5-1 and J usage is TRBJ2-1, with TRBD2 matching 9 bases. The germline V gene encodes CDR1 SGHRS and CDR2 YFSETQ. The trim removed 7 bases at V and 6 bases at J, leaving 8 bases unmatched. The CDR3 totals 14 residues. Here the CDR3 DNA reads TGCGCCAGCGACGAGGGCGGGAGGGCCAATGAGCAGTTCTTC. Translation gives CASDEGGRANEQFF.

The chain combines TRBV7-9 with TRBJ2-3, with 10 bases lining up with TRBD1. CDR1 and CDR2 from the germline V gene are SEHNR and FQNEAQ (reference sequence). The CDR3 loop spans 15 amino acids. With V trimmed by 8 bases and J by 4 bases, 9 bases remained unmatched. For the CDR3, the DNA is TGTGCCAGCGTCCTCCGGGACAGGGGCCCAGATACGCAGTATTTT. Protein sequence: CASVLRDRGPDTQYF.

V is TRBV30 and J is TRBJ2-4; 8 nucleotides match TRBD1. With the DNA end fitting TRBJ2-7 better, the J assignment may be wrong. The CDR3 loop spans 14 amino acids. CDR1 is GTSNPN and CDR2 is SVGIG in the germline V gene (reference sequence). The CDR3 reads CAWSRGQEGLEQYF. The CDR3 DNA reads TGTGCCTGGAGCCGGGGACAGGAAGGCCTCGAGCAGTACTTC.

This chain connects TRBV5-1 to TRBJ2-1; maybe TRBD2 (6 bases). The V and J ends lost 4 bases and 7 bases respectively, with 21 bases between them. Germline values: CDR1 SGHRS, CDR2 YFSETQ. The CDR3 spans 16 residues. The CDR3 nucleotides read TGCGCCAGCAGCCCCTGGAGGGAGCCCATAATGAATGAGCAGTTCTTC. This codes for CASSPWREPIMNEQFF.

This chain uses TRBV20-1 with TRBJ2-4, with D unclear. The J call may be incorrect, as the DNA end agrees better with TRBJ2-7. Germline lookup yields CDR1 DFQATT and CDR2 SNEGSKA (reference sequence). The CDR3 is 11 residues long. CDR3 amino acids: CSARYVYEQYF. CDR3 coding DNA: TGCAGTGCTAGATACGTTTACGAGCAGTACTTC.

This clonotype was observed a handful of times. The chain joins TRBV29-1 to TRBJ1-2; the D gene is possibly TRBD1 (6 bases). This CDR3 has 13 amino acids. Germline V lookup: CDR1 SQVTM, CDR2 ANQGSEA. V lost 1 base to trimming and J lost 13 bases, with 19 bases between them. CDR3 sequence: CSVEVPGQVSITF. The CDR3 bases are TGCAGCGTTGAAGTACCGGGACAAGTGTCGATCACCTTC.

The chain employs TRBV30 and TRBJ2-5; the D call may be TRBD1 or TRBD2 (5 bases each). Germline loops: CDR1 GTSNPN, CDR2 SVGIG (reference sequence). Between the trimmed V and J ends, which lost 5 bases and 4 bases, there was a span of 14 bases. The CDR3 has 13 amino acids. The CDR3 DNA reads TGTGCCTGGGGGGGACCCCGGGCAGAGACCCAGTACTTC. Translated, it gives CAWGGPRAETQYF.